This T cell receptor (beta chain) derives from a study of control samples from healthy donors and cancer patients (dated by TCRdb to between 2020 and 2021). The method behind the library was the immunoSEQ multiplex PCR assay. TCRdb took this table from immuneACCESS and kept in-frame rearrangements with V and J called. Such tables lack part of the clones; where checked against another copy, unresolved V genes explain under half of the gap, and the rest is unexplained. The sample profile shows 95,000 to 100,000 clones; around 88% of them were found once. The biggest ten clones account for approximately 7.8% of the sample. Comment on this clone: There is no known antigen for this receptor. One base away there is no much larger clone; base qualities are not given.

There are 14 amino acids in the CDR3, from cysteine to phenylalanine inclusive. Of all the DNA, just the CDR3 is kept, 42 bases in frame from base 1. CDR1 and CDR2 are drawn from the germline V gene (reference sequence): LGHDT, YNNKEL. V is trimmed back by 4 bases and J by 10 bases, and the junction contains 6 bases that no gene match accounts for. The TCR sequence derives from a man younger than 40 in good health. The chain employs TRBV3-1 (or the pseudogene TRBV3-2) and TRBJ1-6; 8 bases in the middle match TRBD1. What was sequenced was blood. In nucleotides, the sequence is TGTGCCAGCAGCCTAGGACAGGGTAGATCACCCCTCCACTTT. It encodes CASSLGQGRSPLHF.